This TCR beta chain derives from a study of cytomegalovirus exposure and HLA in healthy donors. The study's findings and limits: TCR beta V- and J-gene trimming was later associated with a missense DCLRE1C variant. Accurate predictions that matched the HLA-A and HLA-B alleles of most subjects were reportedly made from TCR beta sequences.

A note on this clone: Its antigen is unknown.

CDR1 is LNHDA and CDR2 is SQIVND in the germline V gene (reference sequence). This CDR3 comprises 14 residues. The V end lost 3 bases, the J end lost 4 bases, and 9 bases lay between the germline ends. It was with 60 Vbeta and 13 Jbeta primers that the PCR ran. Method: immunoSEQ multiplex PCR; TCRdb's copy keeps in-frame clones and lacks some. This table holds around 180,000 clones, more than 65% found once. Sequences were obtained from PBMCs. The sequence was obtained from a woman aged 25 to 39 in good health and CMV-seropositive. The chain recombines TRBV19 with TRBJ2-2; a possible D gene is TRBD1 (6 bases). The CDR3 is CASSIQGRTGELFF. CDR3 in DNA: TGTGCCAGTAGTATCCAGGGGCGCACCGGGGAGCTGTTTTTT.